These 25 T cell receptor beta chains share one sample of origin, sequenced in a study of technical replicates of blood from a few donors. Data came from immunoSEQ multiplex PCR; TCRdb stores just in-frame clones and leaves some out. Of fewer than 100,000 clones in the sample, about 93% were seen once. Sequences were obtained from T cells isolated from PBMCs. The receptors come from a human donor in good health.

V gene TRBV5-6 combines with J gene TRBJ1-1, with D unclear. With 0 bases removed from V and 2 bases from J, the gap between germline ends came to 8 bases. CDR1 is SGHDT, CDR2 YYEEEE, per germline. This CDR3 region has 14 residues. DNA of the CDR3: TGTGCCAGCAGCTTGGCCCGAACAAACACTGAAGCTTTCTTT. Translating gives CASSLARTNTEAFF. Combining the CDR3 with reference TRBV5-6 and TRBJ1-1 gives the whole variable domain DAGVTQSPTHLIKTRGQQVTLRCSPKSGHDTVSWYQQALGQGPQFIFQYYEEEERQRGNFPDRFSGHQFPNYSSELNVNALLLGDSALYLCASSLARTNTEAFFGQGTRLTVV.

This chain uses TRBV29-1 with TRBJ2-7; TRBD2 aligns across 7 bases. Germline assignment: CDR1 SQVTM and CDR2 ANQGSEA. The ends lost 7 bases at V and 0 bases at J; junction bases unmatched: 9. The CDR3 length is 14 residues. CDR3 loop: CSADTGTNSYEQYF. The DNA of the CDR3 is TGCAGCGCAGACACCGGGACTAACTCCTACGAGCAGTACTTC.

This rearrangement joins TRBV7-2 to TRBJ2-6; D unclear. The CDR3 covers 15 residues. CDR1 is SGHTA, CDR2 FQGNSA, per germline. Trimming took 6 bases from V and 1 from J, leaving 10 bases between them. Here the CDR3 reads CASRSGGSGANVLTF. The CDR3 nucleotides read TGTGCCAGCAGATCGGGTGGTTCTGGGGCCAACGTCCTGACTTTC.

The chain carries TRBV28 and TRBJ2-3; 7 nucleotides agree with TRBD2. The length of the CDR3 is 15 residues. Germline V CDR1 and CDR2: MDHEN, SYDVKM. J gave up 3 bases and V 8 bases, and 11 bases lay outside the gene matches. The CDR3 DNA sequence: TGTGCCAGCCGGCCTGGCGGGAGTGGGACAGATACGCAGTATTTT. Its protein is CASRPGGSGTDTQYF.

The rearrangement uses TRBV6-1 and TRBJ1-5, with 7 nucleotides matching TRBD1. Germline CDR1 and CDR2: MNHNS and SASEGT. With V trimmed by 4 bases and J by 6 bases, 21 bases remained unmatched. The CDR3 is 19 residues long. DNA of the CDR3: TGTGCCAGCAGTGGAGAGCCGGGACAGCATACCCCTAGCCGTCAGCCCCAGCATTTT. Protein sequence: CASSGEPGQHTPSRQPQHF.

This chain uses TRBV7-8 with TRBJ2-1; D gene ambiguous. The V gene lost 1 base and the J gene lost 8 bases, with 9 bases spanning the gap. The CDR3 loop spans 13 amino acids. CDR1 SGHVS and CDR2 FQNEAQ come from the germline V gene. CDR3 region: CASSLVVSDEQFF. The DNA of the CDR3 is TGTGCCAGCAGCTTAGTTGTGAGCGATGAGCAGTTCTTC.

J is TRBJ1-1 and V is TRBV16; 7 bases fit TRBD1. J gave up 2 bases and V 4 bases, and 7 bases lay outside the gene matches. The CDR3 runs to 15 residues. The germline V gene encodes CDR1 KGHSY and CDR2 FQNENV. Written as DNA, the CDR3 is TGTGCCAGCAGCCTTAGGACAGGATTAAACACTGAAGCTTTCTTT. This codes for CASSLRTGLNTEAFF.

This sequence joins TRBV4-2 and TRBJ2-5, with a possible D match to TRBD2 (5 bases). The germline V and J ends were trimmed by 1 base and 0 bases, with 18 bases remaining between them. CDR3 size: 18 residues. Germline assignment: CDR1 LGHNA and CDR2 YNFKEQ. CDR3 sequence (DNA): TGTGCCAGCAGCCAAGCGGCTCCAGGAAGCGGTTACCAAGAGACCCAGTACTTC. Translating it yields CASSQAAPGSGYQETQYF.

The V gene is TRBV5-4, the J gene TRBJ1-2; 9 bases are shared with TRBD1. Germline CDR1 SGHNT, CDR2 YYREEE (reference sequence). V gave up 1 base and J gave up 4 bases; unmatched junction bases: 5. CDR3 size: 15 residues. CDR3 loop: CASSLSGQGTYGYTF. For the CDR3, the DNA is TGTGCCAGCAGCTTGAGTGGACAGGGGACCTATGGCTACACCTTC.

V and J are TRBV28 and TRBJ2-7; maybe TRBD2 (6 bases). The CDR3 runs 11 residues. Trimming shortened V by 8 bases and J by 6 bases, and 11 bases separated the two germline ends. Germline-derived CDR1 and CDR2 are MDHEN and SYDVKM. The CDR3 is CASRGTSEQYF. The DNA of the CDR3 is TGTGCCAGCCGCGGGACGAGCGAGCAGTACTTC.

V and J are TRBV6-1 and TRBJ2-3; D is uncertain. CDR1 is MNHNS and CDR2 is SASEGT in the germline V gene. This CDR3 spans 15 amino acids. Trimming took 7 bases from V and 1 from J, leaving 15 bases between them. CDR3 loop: CASNLPRSGTDTQYF. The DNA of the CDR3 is TGTGCCAGCAACCTCCCTCGGAGTGGCACAGATACGCAGTATTTT.

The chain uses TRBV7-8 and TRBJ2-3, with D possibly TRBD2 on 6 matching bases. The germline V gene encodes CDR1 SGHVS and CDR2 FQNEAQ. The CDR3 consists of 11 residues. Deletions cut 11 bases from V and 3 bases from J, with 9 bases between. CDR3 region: CAAGGTDTQYF. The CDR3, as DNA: TGTGCCGCTGGGGGGACAGATACGCAGTATTTT. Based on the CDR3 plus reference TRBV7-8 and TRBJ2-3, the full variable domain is GAGVSQSPRYKVAKRGQDVALRCDPISGHVSLFWYQQALGQGPEFLTYFQNEAQLDKSGLPSDRFFAERPEGSVSTLKIQRTQQEDSAVYLCAAGGTDTQYFGPGTRLTVL.

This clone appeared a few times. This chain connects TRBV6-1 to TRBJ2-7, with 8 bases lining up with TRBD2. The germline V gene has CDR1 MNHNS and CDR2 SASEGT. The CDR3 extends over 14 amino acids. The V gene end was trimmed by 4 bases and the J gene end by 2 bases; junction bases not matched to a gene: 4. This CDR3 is CASSVPGLAYEQYF. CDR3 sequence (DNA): TGTGCCAGCAGTGTCCCGGGACTAGCCTACGAGCAGTACTTC.

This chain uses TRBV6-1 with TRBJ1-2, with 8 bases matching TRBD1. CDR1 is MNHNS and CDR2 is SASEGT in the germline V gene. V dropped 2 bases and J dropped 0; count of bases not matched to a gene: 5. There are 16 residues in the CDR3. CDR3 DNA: TGTGCCAGCAGTGAAAGGGGACAGGTAGCTAACTATGGCTACACCTTC. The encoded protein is CASSERGQVANYGYTF.

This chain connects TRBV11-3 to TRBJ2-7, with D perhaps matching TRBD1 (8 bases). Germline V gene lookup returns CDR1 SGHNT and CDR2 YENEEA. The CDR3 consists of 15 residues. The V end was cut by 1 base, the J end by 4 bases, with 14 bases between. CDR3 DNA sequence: TGTGCCAGCAGCTTAGCTTACAGGGGGGGTTACGAGCAGTACTTC. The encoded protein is CASSLAYRGGYEQYF.

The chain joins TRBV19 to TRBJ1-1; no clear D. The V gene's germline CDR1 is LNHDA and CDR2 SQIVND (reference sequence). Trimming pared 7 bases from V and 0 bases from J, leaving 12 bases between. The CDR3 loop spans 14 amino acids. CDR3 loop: CASISGMMNTEAFF. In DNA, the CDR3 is TGTGCCAGTATAAGCGGGATGATGAACACTGAAGCTTTCTTT.

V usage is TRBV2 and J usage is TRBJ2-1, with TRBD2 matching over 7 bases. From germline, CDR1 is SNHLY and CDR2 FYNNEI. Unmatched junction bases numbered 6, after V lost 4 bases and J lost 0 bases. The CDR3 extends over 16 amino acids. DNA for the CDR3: TGTGCCAGCAGTGGTTTGGGCGGGAGCTCCTACAATGAGCAGTTCTTC. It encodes CASSGLGGSSYNEQFF.

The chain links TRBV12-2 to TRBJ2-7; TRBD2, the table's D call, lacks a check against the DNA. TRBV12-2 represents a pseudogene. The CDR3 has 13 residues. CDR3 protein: CASRLGLAYEQYF. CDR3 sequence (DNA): TGTGCAAGTCGCTTGGGACTAGCCTACGAGCAGTACTTC.

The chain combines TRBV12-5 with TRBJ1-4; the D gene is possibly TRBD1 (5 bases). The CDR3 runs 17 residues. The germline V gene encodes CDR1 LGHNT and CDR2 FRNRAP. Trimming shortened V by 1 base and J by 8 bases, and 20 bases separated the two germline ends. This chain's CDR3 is CASGLEPSGTGAEKLFF. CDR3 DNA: TGTGCTAGTGGTTTGGAACCCTCCGGGACTGGGGCCGAAAAACTGTTTTTT.

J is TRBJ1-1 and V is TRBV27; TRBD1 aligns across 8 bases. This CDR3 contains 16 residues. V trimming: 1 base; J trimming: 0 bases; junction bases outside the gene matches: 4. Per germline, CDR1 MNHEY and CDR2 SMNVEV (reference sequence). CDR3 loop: CASSLLTRGLNTEAFF. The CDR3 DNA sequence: TGTGCCAGCAGTTTATTAACCAGGGGGCTGAACACTGAAGCTTTCTTT.

CDR3 in DNA: TGTGCCAGCAGGGAGGATCCCGGCCGAGGGTTCTTC. This translates into CASREDPGRGFF. The chain couples TRBV6-1 to TRBJ2-1; a weak D match, TRBD2 (5 bases). Germline V gene data show CDR1 as MNHNS and CDR2 as SASEGT. The CDR3 totals 12 residues. With 6 bases removed from V and 15 bases from J, the gap between germline ends came to 18 bases.

The CDR3 sequence is CASSYTGGTTYEQYF. The CDR3 nucleotides are TGTGCCAGCAGTTATACAGGGGGGACCACCTACGAGCAGTACTTC. This chain joins TRBV5-4 and TRBJ2-7, with 8 bases lining up with TRBD1. Germline V lookup: CDR1 SGHNT, CDR2 YYREEE (reference sequence). This CDR3 spans 15 amino acids. V lost 5 bases to trimming and J lost 2 bases; unmatched junction nucleotides: 9.

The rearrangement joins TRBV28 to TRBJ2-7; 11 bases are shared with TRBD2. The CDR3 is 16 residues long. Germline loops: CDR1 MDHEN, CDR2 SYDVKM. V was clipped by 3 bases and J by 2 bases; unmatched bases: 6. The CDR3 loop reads CASSLLLAGVTYEQYF. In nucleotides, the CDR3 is TGTGCCAGCAGTTTGTTACTAGCGGGAGTGACCTACGAGCAGTACTTC.

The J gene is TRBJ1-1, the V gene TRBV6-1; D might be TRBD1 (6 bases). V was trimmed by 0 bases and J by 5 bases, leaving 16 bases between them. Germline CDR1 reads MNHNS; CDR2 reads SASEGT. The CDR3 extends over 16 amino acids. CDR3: CASSEAGRGERTEAFF. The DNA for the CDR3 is TGTGCCAGCAGTGAAGCGGGCAGGGGAGAACGTACTGAAGCTTTCTTT.

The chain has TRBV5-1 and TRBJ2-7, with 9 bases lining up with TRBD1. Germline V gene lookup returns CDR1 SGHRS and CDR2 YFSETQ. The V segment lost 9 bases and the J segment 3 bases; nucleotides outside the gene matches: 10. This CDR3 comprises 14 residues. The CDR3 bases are TGCGCCACATCACACGGACAGGGGATCTACGAGCAGTACTTC. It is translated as CATSHGQGIYEQYF.